This T cell receptor beta chain was captured in a study of CD8+CD57+ T cells in acquired aplastic anemia. Whole-study context: The study obtained 9 million to 13 million reads on average for CD4+ cells from healthy donors.

Germline trimming cut 4 bases from V and 6 bases from J; bases unmatched to any gene: 4. The germline CDR1 and CDR2 sequences are SGDLS and YYNGEE. The CDR3 consists of 13 residues. Researchers used genomic DNA as the template to profile TCR beta VDJ and CDR3. TCRdb itself ran the reads through MiXCR, one entry per CDR3 protein. The table includes 400,000 to 450,000 distinct CDR3 sequences, around 72% detected once. Overall study results and limits: Significant differences in CD8+ Simpson's diversity were not observed between patients and controls.

Regarding this clonotype: Its matching antigen is unknown.

The specimen sequenced was sorted CD4+, CD8+, or CD8+CD57+ T cells (not recorded which) from PBMCs. The V call is TRBV9, the J call TRBJ2-7; 10 nucleotides line up with TRBD1. The origin of this receptor is a human donor in good health, serving as a control. CDR3 nucleotides: TGTGCCAGCAGCCCGGGACAGGGGCGCGAGCAGTACTTC. Its protein product is CASSPGQGREQYF. Together with reference TRBV9 and TRBJ2-7, the CDR3 gives the full variable domain: DSGVTQTPKHLITATGQRVTLRCSPRSGDLSVYWYQQSLDQGLQFLIQYYNGEERAKGNILERFSAQQFPDLHSELNLSSLELGDSALYFCASSPGQGREQYFGPGTRLTVT.